The present T cell receptor (beta chain) was sequenced within a study of cytomegalovirus exposure and HLA in healthy donors. Study-level findings and limits: Trimming of TCR beta V- and J-genes showed a link, identified in a later analysis, to a missense DCLRE1C variant. Researchers catalogued 150 or so TCR beta chains as cytomegalovirus-associated.

The PCR employed 60 Vbeta primers together with 13 Jbeta primers. The assay was immunoSEQ multiplex PCR, and TCRdb's table has in-frame clones only and misses some. The data contain about 140,000 clones, roughly 80% of them seen just once; the ten biggest clones take up roughly 2%. Turning to this clone: Its antigen is currently unknown.

Trimming took off 6 bases at V and 5 bases at J, with 16 bases between the two ends. The CDR3 loop spans 14 amino acids. Germline V gene sequence: CDR1 SNHLY, CDR2 FYNNEI. Source material: PBMCs. The receptor's source is a man aged 25 to 45 in good health and CMV-seronegative. The chain recombines TRBV2 with TRBJ1-1, with D unclear. The CDR3 loop reads CASRLPRRDTEAFF. The CDR3 DNA reads TGTGCCAGCAGACTCCCAAGGCGGGATACTGAAGCTTTCTTT.